Listed below are T cell receptor beta chains from one sample, sequenced in a study of cytomegalovirus exposure and HLA in healthy donors. Generated by immunoSEQ multiplex PCR, the TCRdb table keeps only in-frame clones and is missing some. The data hold some 95,000 clones, with under 80% observed a single time. The sample consisted of PBMCs. The receptors were gathered from a man aged 45 to 65 in good health and CMV-seropositive. The CDR3 runs from the conserved cysteine through the conserved F or W.

v_call	j_call	cdr3_aa
TRBV19	TRBJ2-3	CASRDRVSSTDTQYF
TRBV28	TRBJ1-2	CASSHGQDGYTF
TRBV7-9	TRBJ1-1	CASSGTGQLNTEAFF
TRBV5-1	TRBJ1-5	CASSKEPATGNQPQHF
TRBV5-5	TRBJ1-2	CASSLRGQGNYGYTF
TRBV7-6	TRBJ2-5	CASSSHPPETQYF
TRBV7-2	TRBJ1-5	CASSLIGQGALDQPQHF
TRBV27	TRBJ2-7	CASSVAGTSGGEQYF
TRBV5-1	TRBJ2-3	CASARASKDTQYF
TRBV7-3	TRBJ1-5	CASSRQTGDNQPQHF
TRBV30	TRBJ2-7	CAWIPGGRAYEQYF
TRBV6-5	TRBJ2-1	CASRFGRTGGNEQFF